The 14 T cell receptor beta chains below come from one sample, sequenced in a study of shared clonotypes between healthy human individuals. TCRdb keeps only in-frame clones here, not all; method: immunoSEQ multiplex PCR. The profile covers about 2.4 million clones, with approximately 92% appearing a single time and 0.14% taken by the ten largest. Sequenced input: naive CD4+ T cells sorted from blood. Sample subset: CD45RA+ positively selected. These receptors all stem from a man between 18 and 35 years old in good health.

The chain links TRBV5-1 to TRBJ2-7; a possible D gene is TRBD1 (6 bases). This CDR3 contains 14 residues. In germline, CDR1 is SGHRS, CDR2 YFSETQ. Trimming removed 0 bases from V and 5 bases from J, with 12 bases in between. The CDR3 protein is CASSLVQGSHEQYF. The CDR3 bases are TGCGCCAGCAGCTTGGTTCAGGGGTCCCACGAGCAGTACTTC.

This chain connects TRBV5-1 to TRBJ2-7, with TRBD1 identical over 9 bases. Germline V CDR1 and CDR2: SGHRS, YFSETQ. V lost 0 bases, J lost 6 bases, and 13 bases stayed unmatched. CDR3 length: 17 amino acids. The CDR3 nucleotides read TGCGCCAGCAGCTTGGGGATCACACAGGGGGCGCAGTCCGAGCAGTACTTC. It yields the protein CASSLGITQGAQSEQYF.

V and J are TRBV7-9 and TRBJ2-5, with D perhaps matching TRBD2 (5 bases). The CDR3 length is 16 residues. V gave up 6 bases and J gave up 2 bases, with 19 bases separating them. CDR1 SEHNR and CDR2 FQNEAQ come from the germline V gene (reference sequence). For the CDR3, the DNA is TGTGCCAGCAGAGAACCTCCCTTCCGGGGACAAGAGACCCAGTACTTC. Encoded protein: CASREPPFRGQETQYF.

J is TRBJ2-5 and V is TRBV19; TRBD2 is a possible D gene (5 bases). V was pared by 5 bases and J by 5 bases, with 18 bases between. Germline CDR1 and CDR2: LNHDA and SQIVND (reference sequence). This CDR3 comprises 15 residues. This chain's CDR3 is CASSPFFWSGETQYF. Here the CDR3 DNA reads TGTGCCAGTAGTCCTTTTTTCTGGTCGGGGGAGACCCAGTACTTC.

This clone came up once. V usage is TRBV7-2 and J usage is TRBJ2-7, with D possibly matching TRBD1 (5 bases). Trimming removed 1 base from V and 0 bases from J, with 22 bases in between. The CDR3 covers 19 residues. Germline V gives CDR1 SGHTA, CDR2 FQGNSA. The DNA for the CDR3 is TGTGCCAGCAGCTTAGAGTTGGGGTTCCACAGGACCCGCTCCTACGAGCAGTACTTC. This translates into CASSLELGFHRTRSYEQYF.

This chain uses TRBV19 with TRBJ1-5; D is undetermined. Germline CDR1 is LNHDA and CDR2 is SQIVND (reference sequence). CDR3 length equals 13 residues. V was clipped by 5 bases and J by 3 bases, with 8 bases between them. For the CDR3, the DNA is TGTGCCAGTAGTTACAGCTCCAATCAGCCCCAGCATTTT. This encodes CASSYSSNQPQHF. The complete variable domain, with remaining parts taken from reference TRBV19 and TRBJ1-5, reads DGGITQSPKYLFRKEGQNVTLSCEQNLNHDAMYWYRQDPGQGLRLIYYSQIVNDFQKGDIAEGYSVSREKKESFPLTVTSAQKNPTAFYLCASSYSSNQPQHFGDGTRLSIL.

This clone was counted only a few times. Other DNA sequences from this sample encode an identical CDR3 as well. This rearrangement joins TRBV28 to TRBJ1-5; D call uncertain. Between the trimmed V and J ends, which lost 5 bases and 5 bases, there was a span of 10 bases. The CDR3 covers 13 residues. CDR1 is MDHEN, CDR2 SYDVKM, per germline. The CDR3 bases are TGTGCCAGCAGTCCACAGCCTGATCAGCCCCAGCATTTT. It yields the protein CASSPQPDQPQHF. The complete variable domain, with remaining parts taken from reference TRBV28 and TRBJ1-5, reads DVKVTQSSRYLVKRTGEKVFLECVQDMDHENMFWYRQDPGLGLRLIYFSYDVKMKEKGDIPEGYSVSREKKERFSLILESASTNQTSMYLCASSPQPDQPQHFGDGTRLSIL.

This clone was recorded once. The J gene is TRBJ2-1, the V gene TRBV4-1, with 10 bases identical to TRBD1. Germline values: CDR1 MGHRA, CDR2 YSYEKL. CDR3 length: 15 residues. Unmatched junction bases numbered 4, after V lost 4 bases and J lost 4 bases. The CDR3 spells CASSLWDRGYNEQFF. DNA for the CDR3: TGCGCCAGCAGCCTATGGGACAGGGGATACAATGAGCAGTTCTTC.

The rearrangement links TRBV7-2 to TRBJ2-7; 8 bases line up with TRBD2. V lost 4 bases and J lost 3; bases outside the gene matches: 2. This CDR3 has 13 residues. Germline V gives CDR1 SGHTA, CDR2 FQGNSA. CDR3 DNA sequence: TGTGCCAGCAGCTCGGGACTAGTCTACGAGCAGTACTTC. Translation gives CASSSGLVYEQYF.

This rearrangement joins TRBV9 to TRBJ2-2; possible D gene TRBD2, 5 bases. Germline CDR1 reads SGDLS; CDR2 reads YYNGEE. The CDR3 extends over 15 amino acids. Between the trimmed V and J ends, which lost 1 base and 7 bases, there was a span of 14 bases. CDR3 bases: TGTGCCAGCAGCGTATCGGAGGTACCGGTCGGGGAGCTGTTTTTT. Translating it yields CASSVSEVPVGELFF.

V and J are TRBV29-1 and TRBJ2-5, with TRBD1 matching 8 bases. Germline trimming cut 5 bases from V and 3 bases from J; bases unmatched to any gene: 11. The CDR3 contains 15 residues. Per the germline V gene, CDR1 is SQVTM and CDR2 is ANQGSEA. The CDR3 DNA reads TGCAGCGTTCGCGGTCGACAGGGGTTGAAAGAGACCCAGTACTTC. It codes for CSVRGRQGLKETQYF.

This CDR3 is CASSTTAGNQPQHF. CDR3 nucleotides: TGTGCCAGTAGTACGACAGCGGGCAATCAGCCCCAGCATTTT. This chain connects TRBV19 to TRBJ1-5, with D perhaps matching TRBD1 (5 bases). Germline values: CDR1 LNHDA, CDR2 SQIVND (reference sequence). V lost 4 bases and J 2 bases, leaving 9 bases between the germline ends. This CDR3 region has 14 residues.

A remark on this clone: Other DNA sequences of this sample code for an identical CDR3. The CDR3 sequence is CASSLGNSPLHF. CDR3 coding DNA: TGTGCCAGCAGTTTAGGGAATTCACCCCTCCACTTT. V gene TRBV5-4 combines with J gene TRBJ1-6; no definite D call. The CDR3 runs 12 residues. Trimming removed 5 bases from V and 7 bases from J, with 7 bases in between. CDR1 is SGHNT, CDR2 YYREEE, per germline (reference sequence).

The CDR3 is CASRQSDNSPLHF. The CDR3 DNA reads as TGTGCCAGTAGACAGTCCGATAATTCACCCCTCCACTTT. This sequence joins TRBV19 and TRBJ1-6; D unclear. Germline V gene sequence: CDR1 LNHDA, CDR2 SQIVND (reference sequence). Trimming removed 6 bases at V and 5 bases at J, with 8 bases between. This CDR3 region has 13 residues. The entire variable domain, with the rest obtained from reference TRBV19 and TRBJ1-6, is as follows: DGGITQSPKYLFRKEGQNVTLSCEQNLNHDAMYWYRQDPGQGLRLIYYSQIVNDFQKGDIAEGYSVSREKKESFPLTVTSAQKNPTAFYLCASRQSDNSPLHFGNGTRLTVT.